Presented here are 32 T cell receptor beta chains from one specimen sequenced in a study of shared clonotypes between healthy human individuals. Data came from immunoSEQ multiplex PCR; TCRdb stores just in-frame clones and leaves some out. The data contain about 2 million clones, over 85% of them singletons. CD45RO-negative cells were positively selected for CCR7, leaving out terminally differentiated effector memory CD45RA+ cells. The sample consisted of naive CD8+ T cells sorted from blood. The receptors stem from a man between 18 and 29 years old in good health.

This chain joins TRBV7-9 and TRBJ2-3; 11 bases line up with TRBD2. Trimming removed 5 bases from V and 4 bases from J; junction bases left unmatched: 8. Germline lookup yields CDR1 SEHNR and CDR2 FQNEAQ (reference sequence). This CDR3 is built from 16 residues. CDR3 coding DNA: TGTGCCAGCAGCGAATTACTAGCGGGAGTATCAGATACGCAGTATTTT. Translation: CASSELLAGVSDTQYF.

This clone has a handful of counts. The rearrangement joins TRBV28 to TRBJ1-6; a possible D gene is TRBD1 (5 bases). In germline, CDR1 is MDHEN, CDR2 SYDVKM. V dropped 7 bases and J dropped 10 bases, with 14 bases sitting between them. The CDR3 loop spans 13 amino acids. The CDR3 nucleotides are TGTGCCAGCATCCCGGGGTGGGGCTCACCCCTCCACTTT. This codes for CASIPGWGSPLHF. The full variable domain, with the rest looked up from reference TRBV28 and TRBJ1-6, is DVKVTQSSRYLVKRTGEKVFLECVQDMDHENMFWYRQDPGLGLRLIYFSYDVKMKEKGDIPEGYSVSREKKERFSLILESASTNQTSMYLCASIPGWGSPLHFGNGTRLTVT.

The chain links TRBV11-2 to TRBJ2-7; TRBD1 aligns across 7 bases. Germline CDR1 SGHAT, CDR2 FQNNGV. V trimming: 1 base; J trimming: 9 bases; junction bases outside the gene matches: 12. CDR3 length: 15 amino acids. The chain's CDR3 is CASSLGDSLARGQYF. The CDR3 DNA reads TGTGCCAGCAGCTTAGGGGACAGTCTAGCTCGGGGGCAGTACTTC.

The CDR3 DNA follows: TGTGCCAGCAGCTCCACGACGGGACTGCTCTCCTACGAGCAGTACTTC. Translation: CASSSTTGLLSYEQYF. This rearrangement joins TRBV7-9 to TRBJ2-7, with a tentative D call TRBD2 (6 bases). Germline CDR1 reads SEHNR; CDR2 reads FQNEAQ (reference sequence). This CDR3 is built from 16 residues. The V end was cut by 4 bases, the J end by 0 bases, with 16 bases between.

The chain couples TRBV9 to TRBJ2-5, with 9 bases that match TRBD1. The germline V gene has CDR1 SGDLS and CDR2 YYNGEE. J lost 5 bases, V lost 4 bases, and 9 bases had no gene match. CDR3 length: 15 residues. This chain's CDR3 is CASSQQGAGAETQYF. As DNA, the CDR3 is TGTGCCAGCAGCCAACAGGGGGCGGGTGCGGAGACCCAGTACTTC.

CDR3 sequence: CASSPRTSQETQYF. The CDR3 coding sequence is TGTGCCAGCAGCCCCAGGACTAGCCAGGAGACCCAGTACTTC. The chain recombines TRBV7-9 with TRBJ2-5; 8 bases match TRBD2. With V trimmed by 5 bases and J by 5 bases, 7 bases remained unmatched. CDR1 and CDR2 (germline): SEHNR, FQNEAQ (reference sequence). This CDR3 has 14 amino acids.

CDR3 region: CASSGRTSGSNEQFF. CDR3 coding DNA: TGTGCCAGCAGCGGGCGGACTAGCGGGAGCAATGAGCAGTTCTTC. The rearrangement joins TRBV9 to TRBJ2-1, with 13 bases matching TRBD2. This CDR3 is built from 15 residues. V trimming: 3 bases; J trimming: 6 bases; junction bases outside the gene matches: 3. CDR1 is SGDLS, CDR2 YYNGEE, per germline.

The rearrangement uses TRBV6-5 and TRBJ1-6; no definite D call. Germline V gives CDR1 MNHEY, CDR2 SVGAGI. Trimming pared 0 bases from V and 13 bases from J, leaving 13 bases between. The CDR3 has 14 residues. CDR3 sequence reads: CASSYSATFSPLHF. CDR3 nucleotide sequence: TGTGCCAGCAGTTACTCTGCCACCTTTTCTCCCCTCCACTTT.

The CDR3 nucleotides read TGTGCCAGCAGTGACTCGGGGTCTTCCTACAATGAGCAGTTCTTC. Translating gives CASSDSGSSYNEQFF. The chain links TRBV6-4 to TRBJ2-1; D is uncertain. The CDR3 is 15 amino acids. Germline-derived CDR1 and CDR2 are MRHNA and SNTAGT. Trimming cost V 0 bases and J 1 base, with 7 bases left between them.

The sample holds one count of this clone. CDR3 nucleotides: TGCGCCAGCAGCCAAGAGACTAGCGGGGGGCCCTCAAATACGCAGTATTTT. This codes for CASSQETSGGPSNTQYF. The gene calls are TRBV4-1 and TRBJ2-3, with 13 bases fitting TRBD2. The CDR3 extends over 17 amino acids. Looked up from germline, CDR1 is MGHRA and CDR2 is YSYEKL. Trimming removed 0 bases from V and 7 bases from J; junction bases left unmatched: 7.

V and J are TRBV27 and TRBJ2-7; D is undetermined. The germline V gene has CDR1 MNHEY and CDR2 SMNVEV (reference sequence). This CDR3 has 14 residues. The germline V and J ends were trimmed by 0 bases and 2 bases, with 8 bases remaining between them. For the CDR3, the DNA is TGTGCCAGCAGTTTATCGACGCCACCCTACGAGCAGTACTTC. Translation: CASSLSTPPYEQYF.

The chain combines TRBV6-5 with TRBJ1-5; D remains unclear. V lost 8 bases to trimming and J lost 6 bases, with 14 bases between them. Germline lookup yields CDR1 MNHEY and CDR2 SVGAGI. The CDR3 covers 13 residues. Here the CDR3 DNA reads TGTGCCAGCCAGCCGTCTGAGGGTCAGCCCCAGCATTTT. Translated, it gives CASQPSEGQPQHF.

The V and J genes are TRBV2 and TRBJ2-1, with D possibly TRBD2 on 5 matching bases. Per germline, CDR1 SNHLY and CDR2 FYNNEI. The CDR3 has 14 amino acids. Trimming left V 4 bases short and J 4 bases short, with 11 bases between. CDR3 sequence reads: CASSVQGLYNEQFF. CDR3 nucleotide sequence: TGTGCCAGCAGTGTACAAGGACTGTACAATGAGCAGTTCTTC. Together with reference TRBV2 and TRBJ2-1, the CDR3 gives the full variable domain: EPEVTQTPSHQVTQMGQEVILRCVPISNHLYFYWYRQILGQKVEFLVSFYNNEISEKSEIFDDQFSVERPDGSNFTLKIRSTKLEDSAMYFCASSVQGLYNEQFFGPGTRLTVL.

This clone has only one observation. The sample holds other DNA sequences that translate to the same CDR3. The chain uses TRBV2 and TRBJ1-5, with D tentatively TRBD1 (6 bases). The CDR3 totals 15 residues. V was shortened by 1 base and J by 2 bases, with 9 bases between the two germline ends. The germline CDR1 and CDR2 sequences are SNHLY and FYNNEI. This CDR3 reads CASSEDRAGNQPQHF. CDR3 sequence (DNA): TGTGCCAGCAGTGAAGACAGGGCCGGCAATCAGCCCCAGCATTTT. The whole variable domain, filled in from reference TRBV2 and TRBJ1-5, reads EPEVTQTPSHQVTQMGQEVILRCVPISNHLYFYWYRQILGQKVEFLVSFYNNEISEKSEIFDDQFSVERPDGSNFTLKIRSTKLEDSAMYFCASSEDRAGNQPQHFGDGTRLSIL.

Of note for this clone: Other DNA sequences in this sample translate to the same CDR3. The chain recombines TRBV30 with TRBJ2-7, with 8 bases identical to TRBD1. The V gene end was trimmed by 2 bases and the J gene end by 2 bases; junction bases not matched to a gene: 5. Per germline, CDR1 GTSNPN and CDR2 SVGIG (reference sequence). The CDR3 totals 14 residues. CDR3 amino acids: CAWSPGQGPYEQYF. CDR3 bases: TGTGCCTGGAGTCCAGGACAGGGACCCTACGAGCAGTACTTC.

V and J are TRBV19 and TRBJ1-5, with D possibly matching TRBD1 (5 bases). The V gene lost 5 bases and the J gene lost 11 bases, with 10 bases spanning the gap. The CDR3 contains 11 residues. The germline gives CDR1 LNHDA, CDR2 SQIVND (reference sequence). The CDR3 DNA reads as TGTGCCAGTAGTTGGGGCCTCTCCCAGCATTTT. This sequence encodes CASSWGLSQHF.

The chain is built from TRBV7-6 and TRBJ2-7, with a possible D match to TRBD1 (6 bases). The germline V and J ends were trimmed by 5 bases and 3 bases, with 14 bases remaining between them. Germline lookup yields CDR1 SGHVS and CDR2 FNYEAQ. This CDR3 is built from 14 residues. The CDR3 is CASSPRDTRYEQYF. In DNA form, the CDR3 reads TGTGCCAGCAGCCCACGGGACACCCGCTACGAGCAGTACTTC.

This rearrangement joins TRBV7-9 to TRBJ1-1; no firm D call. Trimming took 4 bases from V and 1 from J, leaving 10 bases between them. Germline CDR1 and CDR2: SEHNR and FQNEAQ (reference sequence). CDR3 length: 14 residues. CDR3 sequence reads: CASSYQGGNTEAFF. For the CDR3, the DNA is TGTGCCAGCAGCTATCAAGGCGGGAACACTGAAGCTTTCTTT.

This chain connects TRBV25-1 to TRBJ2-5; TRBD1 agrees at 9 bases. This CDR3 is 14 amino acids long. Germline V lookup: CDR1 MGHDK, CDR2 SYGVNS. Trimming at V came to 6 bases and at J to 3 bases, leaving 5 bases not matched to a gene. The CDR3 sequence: CASSHRTGEETQYF. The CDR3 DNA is TGTGCCAGCAGCCACCGGACAGGGGAAGAGACCCAGTACTTC.

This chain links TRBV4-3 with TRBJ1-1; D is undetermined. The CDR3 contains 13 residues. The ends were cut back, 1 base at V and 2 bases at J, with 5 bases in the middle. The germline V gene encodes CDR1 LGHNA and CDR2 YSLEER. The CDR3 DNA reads TGCGCCAGCAGCCAAGGGATCAACACTGAAGCTTTCTTT. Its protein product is CASSQGINTEAFF.

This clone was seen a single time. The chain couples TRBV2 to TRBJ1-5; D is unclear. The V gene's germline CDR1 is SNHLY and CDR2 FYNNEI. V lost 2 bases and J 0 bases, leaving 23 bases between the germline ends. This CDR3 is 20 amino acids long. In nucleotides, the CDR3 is TGTGCCAGCAGTGAACTCTTAAAATTCGTTACAGACTATAGCAATCAGCCCCAGCATTTT. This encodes CASSELLKFVTDYSNQPQHF.

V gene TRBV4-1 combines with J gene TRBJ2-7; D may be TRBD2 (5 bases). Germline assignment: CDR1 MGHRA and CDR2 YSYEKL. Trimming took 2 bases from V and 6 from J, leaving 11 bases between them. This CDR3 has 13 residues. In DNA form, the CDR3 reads TGCGCCAGCAGCCAAATCGCGCGGGCCGAGCAGTACTTC. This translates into CASSQIARAEQYF.

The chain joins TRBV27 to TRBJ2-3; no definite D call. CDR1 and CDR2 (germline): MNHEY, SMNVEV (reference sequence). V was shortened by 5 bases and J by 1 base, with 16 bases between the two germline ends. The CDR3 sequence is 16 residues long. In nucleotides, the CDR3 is TGTGCCAGCAGTCCCATCCTGCCCACGGGCACAGATACGCAGTATTTT. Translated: CASSPILPTGTDTQYF.

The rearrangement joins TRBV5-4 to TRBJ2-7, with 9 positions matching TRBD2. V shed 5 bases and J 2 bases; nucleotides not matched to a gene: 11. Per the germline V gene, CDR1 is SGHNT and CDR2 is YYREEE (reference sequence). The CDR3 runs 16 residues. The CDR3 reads CASRSAGGQTTYEQYF. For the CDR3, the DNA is TGTGCCAGCAGGTCTGCGGGGGGGCAGACCACCTACGAGCAGTACTTC.

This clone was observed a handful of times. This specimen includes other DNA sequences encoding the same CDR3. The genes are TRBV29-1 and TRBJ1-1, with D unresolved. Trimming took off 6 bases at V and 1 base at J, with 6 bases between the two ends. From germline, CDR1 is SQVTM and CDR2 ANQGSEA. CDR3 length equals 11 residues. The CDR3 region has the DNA TGCAGCGTCCAAGAGAACACTGAAGCTTTCTTT. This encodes CSVQENTEAFF.

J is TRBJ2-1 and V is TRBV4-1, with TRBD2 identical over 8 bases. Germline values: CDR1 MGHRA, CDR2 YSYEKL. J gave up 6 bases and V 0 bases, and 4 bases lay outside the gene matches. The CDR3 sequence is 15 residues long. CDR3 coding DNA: TGCGCCAGCAGCCAAGATGGCGGGAGGTCCAATGAGCAGTTCTTC. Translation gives CASSQDGGRSNEQFF.

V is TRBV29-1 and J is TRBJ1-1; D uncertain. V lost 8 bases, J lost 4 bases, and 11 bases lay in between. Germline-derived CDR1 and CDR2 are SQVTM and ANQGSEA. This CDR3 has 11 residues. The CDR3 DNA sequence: TGCAGCATCCGATGGGGCACTGAAGCTTTCTTT. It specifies CSIRWGTEAFF.

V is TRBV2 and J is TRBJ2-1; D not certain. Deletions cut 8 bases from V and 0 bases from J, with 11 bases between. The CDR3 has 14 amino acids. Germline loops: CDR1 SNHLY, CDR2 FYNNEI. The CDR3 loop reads CASATLSSYNEQFF. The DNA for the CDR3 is TGTGCCAGCGCTACGTTAAGCTCCTACAATGAGCAGTTCTTC. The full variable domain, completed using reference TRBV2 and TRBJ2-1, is EPEVTQTPSHQVTQMGQEVILRCVPISNHLYFYWYRQILGQKVEFLVSFYNNEISEKSEIFDDQFSVERPDGSNFTLKIRSTKLEDSAMYFCASATLSSYNEQFFGPGTRLTVL.

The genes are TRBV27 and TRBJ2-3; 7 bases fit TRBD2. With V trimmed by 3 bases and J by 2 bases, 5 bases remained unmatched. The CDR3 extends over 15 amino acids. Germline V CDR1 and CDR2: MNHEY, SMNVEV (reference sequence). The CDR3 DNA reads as TGTGCCAGCAGTTTGAGGGAGGGTAACACAGATACGCAGTATTTT. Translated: CASSLREGNTDTQYF.

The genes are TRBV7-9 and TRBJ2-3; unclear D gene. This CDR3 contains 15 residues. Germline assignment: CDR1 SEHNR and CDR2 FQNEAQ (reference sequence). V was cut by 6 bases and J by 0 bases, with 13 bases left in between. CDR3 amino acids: CASRSDLSSTDTQYF. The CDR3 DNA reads TGTGCCAGCAGGTCCGACTTAAGTAGCACAGATACGCAGTATTTT.

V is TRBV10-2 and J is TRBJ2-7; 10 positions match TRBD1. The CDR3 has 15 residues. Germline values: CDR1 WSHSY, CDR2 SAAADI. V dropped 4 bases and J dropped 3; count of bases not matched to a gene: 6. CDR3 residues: CASSAPGQGVYEQYF. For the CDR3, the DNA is TGCGCCAGCAGTGCCCCCGGACAGGGGGTCTACGAGCAGTACTTC.

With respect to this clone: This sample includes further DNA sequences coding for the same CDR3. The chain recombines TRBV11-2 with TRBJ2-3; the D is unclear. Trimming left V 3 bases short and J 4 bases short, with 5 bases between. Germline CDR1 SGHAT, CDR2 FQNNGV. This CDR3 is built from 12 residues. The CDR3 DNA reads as TGTGCCAGCAGCTTGGGTTCAGATACGCAGTATTTT. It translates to CASSLGSDTQYF.